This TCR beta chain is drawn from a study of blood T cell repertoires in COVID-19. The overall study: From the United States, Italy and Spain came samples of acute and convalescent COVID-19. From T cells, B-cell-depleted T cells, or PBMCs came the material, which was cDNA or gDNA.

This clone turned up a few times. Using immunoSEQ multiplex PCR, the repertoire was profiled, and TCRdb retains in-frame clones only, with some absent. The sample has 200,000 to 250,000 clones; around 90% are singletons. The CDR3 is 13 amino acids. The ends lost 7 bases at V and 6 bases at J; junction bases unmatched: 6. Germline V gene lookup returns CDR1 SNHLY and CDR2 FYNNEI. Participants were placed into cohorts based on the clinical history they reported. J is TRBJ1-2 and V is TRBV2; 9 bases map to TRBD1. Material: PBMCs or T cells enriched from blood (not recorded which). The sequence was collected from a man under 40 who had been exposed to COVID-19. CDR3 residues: CASNLDRGDGYTF. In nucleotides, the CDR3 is TGTGCCAGCAACCTGGACAGGGGAGATGGCTACACCTTC.